This T cell receptor (beta chain) was identified during a study of T cells after yellow fever vaccination. Study outcomes and limitations: Peak timing came faster in the weaker secondary response, day 5 versus 15.

Points on this clonotype: The antigen remains undetermined.

By 5'RACE template switching, TCR cDNA was produced, with a universal primer site and UMIs added in the process. TCRdb passed the 5' RACE reads through MiXCR, listing each CDR3 protein once. Of 550,000 to 750,000 distinct CDR3 sequences listed, approximately 12% are singletons. The CDR3 sequence is 16 residues long. The germline gives CDR1 SNHLY, CDR2 FYNNEI. The V gene end was trimmed by 5 bases and the J gene end by 3 bases; junction bases not matched to a gene: 11. The rearrangement uses TRBV2 and TRBJ2-5; 8 nucleotides match TRBD1. This specimen was PBMCs, taken on the day of the yellow fever booster vaccination. The clonotype was recovered from a man aged 30-40 years who received the YFV17D yellow fever vaccine. CDR3 residues: CASSPWRQGLKETQYF. CDR3 coding DNA: TGTGCCAGCAGTCCATGGAGACAGGGGTTGAAAGAGACCCAGTACTTC.